Presented here are 20 T cell receptor beta chains from one specimen sequenced in a study of cytomegalovirus exposure and HLA in healthy donors. The PCR was carried out with 60 Vbeta primers and 13 Jbeta primers. This table comes from immunoSEQ multiplex PCR, and its TCRdb copy is limited to in-frame clones, with some not included. Here the sample spans under 200,000 clones, roughly 77% being singletons. Sample: PBMCs. These receptors were collected from a male donor in good health and CMV-seronegative.

J is TRBJ1-3 and V is TRBV11-2; D call uncertain. The germline gives CDR1 SGHAT, CDR2 FQNNGV. CDR3 size: 14 residues. The ends were cut back, 0 bases at V and 4 bases at J, with 7 bases in the middle. CDR3 protein: CASSLEAHGNTIYF. The CDR3 DNA sequence: TGTGCCAGCAGCTTAGAGGCCCACGGAAACACCATATATTTT.

The J gene is TRBJ1-5, the V gene TRBV7-8; 10 bases agree with TRBD1. The CDR3 contains 17 residues. The V gene's germline CDR1 is SGHVS and CDR2 FQNEAQ. J was trimmed by 6 bases and V by 1 base; bases with no gene match: 9. CDR3 nucleotides: TGTGCCAGCAGCTTAGGGAGCGACAGGGGGCAGAGTCAGCCCCAGCATTTT. Translating it yields CASSLGSDRGQSQPQHF.

The chain couples TRBV5-1 to TRBJ2-1; D uncertain. This CDR3 has 14 amino acids. Germline values: CDR1 SGHRS, CDR2 YFSETQ. Trimming shortened V by 6 bases and J by 9 bases, and 19 bases separated the two germline ends. In DNA, the CDR3 is TGCGCCAGCACCCCGGCTGCAGGTCCGCTTGAGCAGTTCTTC. Protein: CASTPAAGPLEQFF.

The genes are TRBV13 and TRBJ1-1, with a tentative D call TRBD1 (5 bases). Trimming took off 1 base at V and 5 bases at J, with 11 bases between the two ends. CDR3 size: 14 residues. Germline-derived CDR1 and CDR2 are PRHDT and FYEKMQ (reference sequence). CDR3 in amino acids: CASSLVGGGTEAFF. The CDR3 DNA sequence: TGTGCCAGCAGCTTAGTTGGGGGGGGGACTGAAGCTTTCTTT.

This rearrangement joins TRBV11-2 to TRBJ2-5, with a weak D call TRBD2 (6 bases). Germline CDR1 SGHAT, CDR2 FQNNGV. The CDR3 consists of 13 residues. Trimming cost V 9 bases and J 4 bases, with 15 bases left between them. In nucleotides, the CDR3 is TGTGCCAGTAGGAGGTCAGCGGGAGAGACCCAGTACTTC. Translating it yields CASRRSAGETQYF.

This clone was seen a handful of times. One junction end disagrees with the germline gene, perhaps due to a read error. The CDR3 region is CASSPVGGVGGYTF. CDR3 coding DNA: TGCGCCAGTAGCCCGGTTGGAGGGGTCGGTGGCTACACCTTC. The chain recombines TRBV4-1 with TRBJ1-2; tentative D call: TRBD1 (5 bases). The CDR3 has 14 residues. Germline CDR1 reads MGHRA; CDR2 reads YSYEKL.

V gene TRBV27 combines with J gene TRBJ1-3; D not certain. The CDR3 spans 11 residues. Germline CDR1 and CDR2: MNHEY and SMNVEV (reference sequence). Trimming took 7 bases from V and 3 from J, leaving 4 bases between them. The CDR3 nucleotides are TGTGCCAGCACCTATGGAAACACCATATATTTT. Protein product: CASTYGNTIYF.

The chain carries TRBV30 and TRBJ2-2; 7 nucleotides match TRBD2. Germline values: CDR1 GTSNPN, CDR2 SVGIG (reference sequence). V shed 0 bases and J 2 bases; nucleotides not matched to a gene: 0. CDR3 length: 14 residues. The CDR3 coding sequence is TGTGCCTGGAGTGTGGGACTAAACACCGGGGAGCTGTTTTTT. Amino acid sequence: CAWSVGLNTGELFF.

V is TRBV6-1 and J is TRBJ1-2; D is possibly TRBD1 (5 bases). Germline CDR1 is MNHNS and CDR2 is SASEGT. The CDR3 length is 15 residues. Trimming pared 1 base from V and 4 bases from J, leaving 13 bases between. The CDR3 bases are TGTGCCAGCAGTGAAGGGGAGGGACTCCTCTATGGCTACACCTTC. Protein product: CASSEGEGLLYGYTF.

This clone was detected only once. The chain uses TRBV2 and TRBJ2-3; unclear D gene. The V gene's germline CDR1 is SNHLY and CDR2 FYNNEI. With 4 bases removed from V and 0 bases from J, the gap between germline ends came to 8 bases. CDR3 size: 14 residues. The CDR3, as DNA: TGTGCCAGCAGTGTCTGGAGTAGCACAGATACGCAGTATTTT. It encodes CASSVWSSTDTQYF.

The J gene is TRBJ1-1, the V gene TRBV6-1; D remains unclear. The CDR3 sequence is 14 residues long. In germline, CDR1 is MNHNS, CDR2 SASEGT. V lost 4 bases and J 4 bases, leaving 13 bases between the germline ends. This chain's CDR3 is CASSVDGAGTEAFF. The CDR3 nucleotides are TGTGCCAGCAGTGTCGACGGTGCAGGCACTGAAGCTTTCTTT.

The CDR3 bases are TGTGCCAGCAGTTTAATCGGGGGGGGCTCTAACTATGGCTACACCTTC. It translates to CASSLIGGGSNYGYTF. This rearrangement joins TRBV27 to TRBJ1-2; D is possibly TRBD1 (6 bases). The V and J ends lost 2 bases and 0 bases respectively, with 13 bases between them. The V gene's germline CDR1 is MNHEY and CDR2 SMNVEV (reference sequence). The CDR3 runs 16 residues.

The V gene is TRBV10-3, the J gene TRBJ2-3; 10 nucleotides agree with TRBD2. This CDR3 is 13 amino acids long. The junction had 7 bases not matched to a gene; V was cut back by 11 bases and J by 5 bases. Germline V gene sequence: CDR1 ENHRY, CDR2 SYGVKD. In DNA, the CDR3 is TGTGCCCAAAAGCGGGAGGGCCTAGATACGCAGTATTTT. Translated, it gives CAQKREGLDTQYF.

The chain couples TRBV7-3 to TRBJ2-7; D gene uncertain. V lost 2 bases and J 3 bases, leaving 5 bases between the germline ends. The germline V gene has CDR1 SGHTA and CDR2 FQGTGA. The CDR3 runs 12 residues. The CDR3 sequence is CASSLQRYEQYF. DNA of the CDR3: TGTGCCAGCAGCTTACAGCGCTACGAGCAGTACTTC.

This clone was found a few times. The chain joins TRBV4-3 to TRBJ1-1; TRBD1 is a possible D gene (6 bases). This CDR3 has 16 residues. Germline V gene sequence: CDR1 LGHNA, CDR2 YSLEER. V lost 0 bases, J lost 1 base, and 12 bases lay in between. The CDR3 protein is CASSQDPPGQNTEAFF. CDR3 bases: TGCGCCAGCAGCCAAGATCCCCCGGGACAGAACACTGAAGCTTTCTTT.

The chain is built from TRBV7-9 and TRBJ2-1; TRBD2 matches at 7 bases. CDR1 and CDR2 from the germline V gene are SEHNR and FQNEAQ (reference sequence). The CDR3 loop spans 16 amino acids. Losses at the gene ends were 3 bases for V and 6 bases for J; bases not matched to a gene: 11. The CDR3 DNA sequence: TGTGCCAGCAGCTTTACCACTAGCGCTTCCCCCAATGAGCAGTTCTTC. Its protein product is CASSFTTSASPNEQFF.

There are a few counts of this clone. The chain employs TRBV6-5 and TRBJ2-5, with a tentative D call TRBD2 (5 bases). Germline V gene sequence: CDR1 MNHEY, CDR2 SVGAGI. V shed 5 bases and J shed 6 bases, with 13 bases lying between them. The CDR3 contains 13 residues. The CDR3 protein is CASSRSGGKTQYF. The DNA for the CDR3 is TGTGCCAGCAGTAGAAGCGGTGGTAAGACCCAGTACTTC.

The V call is TRBV29-1, the J call TRBJ2-1; D may be TRBD1 (6 bases). The CDR3 runs to 14 residues. With 0 bases removed from V and 0 bases from J, the gap between germline ends came to 6 bases. CDR1 is SQVTM and CDR2 is ANQGSEA in the germline V gene. For the CDR3, the DNA is TGCAGCGTTGAAGACAGGGGCTCCTACAATGAGCAGTTCTTC. Translation gives CSVEDRGSYNEQFF.

This clone showed up many times. The V gene is TRBV15, the J gene TRBJ2-1; D is ambiguous. CDR3 length: 14 amino acids. CDR1 is LNHNV and CDR2 is YYDKDF in the germline V gene (reference sequence). Trimming left V 0 bases short and J 3 bases short, with 6 bases between. The CDR3 bases are TGTGCCACCAGCAGAGATCAGGACTACAATGAGCAGTTCTTC. Translating gives CATSRDQDYNEQFF.

The V call is TRBV19, the J call TRBJ1-1; no clear D. V lost 3 bases and J 1 base, leaving 9 bases between the germline ends. The CDR3 is 14 amino acids. CDR1 is LNHDA, CDR2 SQIVND, per germline (reference sequence). CDR3 DNA sequence: TGTGCCAGTAGTATGCCCTTCGGGAACACTGAAGCTTTCTTT. The encoded protein is CASSMPFGNTEAFF.